This entry lists 16 T cell receptor beta chains sequenced from one sample in a study of type 1 regulatory T cells (TCRdb year 2021). Reads for this sample came from an Illumina MiSeq. Using fastp trimming at Q25 and MiXCR clonotype assembly, TCRdb reanalyzed the public sequencing data and kept in-frame beta chains. Merged by CDR3 protein, the rows form single entries marked with the most common genes and DNA. The sample records about 100,000 distinct CDR3 sequences, around 30% of which are singletons. The ten largest clones capture approximately 2.2% of the sample. The source material was CD4+ T cells, either the whole sample or a sorted fraction (not recorded which). Source of these receptors: a human donor in good health.

The rearrangement joins TRBV3-1 to TRBJ2-2, with 11 bases matching TRBD1. In germline, CDR1 is LGHDT, CDR2 YNNKEL (reference sequence). The V segment lost 4 bases and the J segment 6 bases; nucleotides outside the gene matches: 10. CDR3 length: 17 residues. For the CDR3, the DNA is TGTGCCAGCAGCCCACTATCGGGACAGGGGGAACCCGGGGAGCTGTTTTTT. Translated, it gives CASSPLSGQGEPGELFF.

To note about this clonotype: One junction end does not reproduce the germline sequence, and a read error may be involved. J is TRBJ1-6 and V is TRBV7-8; a possible D gene is TRBD1 (5 bases). Germline assignment: CDR1 SGHVS and CDR2 FQNEAQ. The length of the CDR3 is 14 residues. The CDR3 spells CTSSSPGLNSPLHF. For the CDR3, the DNA is TGTACCAGCAGCTCACCGGGGCTAAATTCACCCCTCCACTTT. Looking up the rest from reference TRBV7-8 and TRBJ1-6 gives the full variable domain: GAGVSQSPRYKVAKRGQDVALRCDPISGHVSLFWYQQALGQGPEFLTYFQNEAQLDKSGLPSDRFFAERPEGSVSTLKIQRTQQEDSAVYLCTSSSPGLNSPLHFGNGTRLTVT.

The V gene is TRBV7-9, the J gene TRBJ2-3; possible D gene TRBD1, 6 bases. The CDR3 runs to 14 residues. Germline-derived CDR1 and CDR2 are SEHNR and FQNEAQ (reference sequence). V lost 2 bases, J lost 3 bases, and 9 bases lay in between. In nucleotides, the CDR3 is TGTGCCAGCAGCTTACTAGGGGGAACAGATACGCAGTATTTT. Its protein is CASSLLGGTDTQYF. Full variable domain (missing parts from reference TRBV7-9 and TRBJ2-3): DTGVSQNPRHKITKRGQNVTFRCDPISEHNRLYWYRQTLGQGPEFLTYFQNEAQLEKSRLLSDRFSAERPKGSFSTLEIQRTEQGDSAMYLCASSLLGGTDTQYFGPGTRLTVL.

In this sample, this clonotype turned up a few times. This chain joins TRBV11-2 and TRBJ2-7; TRBD1 matches at 12 bases. V gave up 5 bases and J gave up 3 bases; unmatched junction bases: 5. The germline gives CDR1 SGHAT, CDR2 FQNNGV. This CDR3 comprises 15 residues. In DNA, the CDR3 is TGTGCCAGCAGCAAGGGGACAGGGGGCGACTACGAGCAGTACTTC. Protein sequence: CASSKGTGGDYEQYF.

This sequence joins TRBV20-1 and TRBJ2-1; TRBD2 matches at 11 bases. Germline lookup yields CDR1 DFQATT and CDR2 SNEGSKA (reference sequence). V gave up 1 base and J gave up 5 bases; unmatched junction bases: 1. CDR3 size: 14 residues. The DNA of the CDR3 is TGCAGTGCTAGAGGACTAGCGGGAAACAATGAGCAGTTCTTC. Translating it yields CSARGLAGNNEQFF.

This clonotype was detected ten times or more. The chain has TRBV5-1 and TRBJ2-1; D may be TRBD1 or TRBD2 (5 bases each). The CDR3 is 19 amino acids. Trimming took 3 bases from V and 2 from J, leaving 24 bases between them. Germline values: CDR1 SGHRS, CDR2 YFSETQ. Written as DNA, the CDR3 is TGCGCCAGCAGCTCGAATCCCGGGACCCCGAAGGGCCCCTACAATGAGCAGTTCTTC. It is translated as CASSSNPGTPKGPYNEQFF.

This clonotype was picked up a small number of times. The chain combines TRBV19 with TRBJ2-1, with D perhaps matching TRBD1 or TRBD2 (5 bases each). Germline V lookup: CDR1 LNHDA, CDR2 SQIVND (reference sequence). V was shortened by 3 bases and J by 2 bases, with 11 bases between the two germline ends. This CDR3 region has 15 residues. The CDR3 here is CASSMGTQAYNEQFF. CDR3 nucleotide sequence: TGTGCCAGTAGTATGGGGACGCAAGCCTACAATGAGCAGTTCTTC. The full variable domain, with the rest looked up from reference TRBV19 and TRBJ2-1, is DGGITQSPKYLFRKEGQNVTLSCEQNLNHDAMYWYRQDPGQGLRLIYYSQIVNDFQKGDIAEGYSVSREKKESFPLTVTSAQKNPTAFYLCASSMGTQAYNEQFFGPGTRLTVL.

The chain combines TRBV30 with TRBJ2-1; the D gene is possibly TRBD2 (6 bases). The V gene lost 0 bases and the J gene lost 10 bases, with 7 bases spanning the gap. Germline CDR1 reads GTSNPN; CDR2 reads SVGIG (reference sequence). The CDR3 covers 11 residues. The CDR3 sequence is CAWSVGGEQFF. The DNA for the CDR3 is TGTGCCTGGAGTGTGGGAGGCGAGCAGTTCTTC.

The rearrangement joins TRBV6-5 to TRBJ2-3; unclear D gene. Germline lookup yields CDR1 MNHEY and CDR2 SVGAGI. The CDR3 runs 11 residues. V was clipped by 8 bases and J by 3 bases, with 6 bases between them. CDR3: CASGVTDTQYF. As DNA, the CDR3 is TGTGCCAGCGGGGTAACAGATACGCAGTATTTT.

The table lists this clonotype with a few counts. V is TRBV28 and J is TRBJ2-2, with 14 bases matching TRBD2. This CDR3 is 18 amino acids long. V dropped 1 base and J dropped 5; count of bases not matched to a gene: 6. CDR1 and CDR2 (germline): MDHEN, SYDVKM. The CDR3 coding sequence is TGTGCCAGCAGTTTATTCGGACTAGCGGGAGGTGGGACCGGGGAGCTGTTTTTT. This gives the protein CASSLFGLAGGGTGELFF.

This clonotype was found many times. The chain uses TRBV5-1 and TRBJ1-1; the D gene is possibly TRBD1 (6 bases). V gave up 5 bases and J gave up 2 bases, with 19 bases separating them. Germline-derived CDR1 and CDR2 are SGHRS and YFSETQ. The CDR3 is made up of 16 amino acids. The CDR3 sequence is CASSPEPGQQNTEAFF. CDR3 bases: TGCGCCAGCAGTCCTGAACCCGGACAGCAAAACACTGAAGCTTTCTTT.

The rearrangement uses TRBV24-1 and TRBJ2-4, with 7 bases fitting TRBD1. Germline V gene sequence: CDR1 KGHDR, CDR2 SFDVKD. The CDR3 runs 16 residues. V lost 3 bases, J lost 1 base, and 5 bases stayed unmatched. This chain's CDR3 is CATSDPAQGAKNIQYF. DNA of the CDR3: TGTGCCACCAGTGATCCTGCACAGGGGGCCAAAAACATTCAGTACTTC.

This clonotype was seen only a few times. The genes are TRBV5-8 and TRBJ2-7; maybe TRBD2 (6 bases). The germline gives CDR1 SGHTS, CDR2 YDEGEE. V was pared by 4 bases and J by 2 bases, with 13 bases between. The CDR3 covers 14 residues. In nucleotides, the CDR3 is TGTGCCAGCAGCAGACCGGGGGAGACCTACGAGCAGTACTTC. Protein sequence: CASSRPGETYEQYF.

The V gene is TRBV19, the J gene TRBJ2-5; the D gene is possibly TRBD2 (6 bases). The CDR3 loop spans 15 amino acids. CDR1 and CDR2 (germline): LNHDA, SQIVND (reference sequence). V lost 4 bases to trimming and J lost 4 bases, with 16 bases between them. This CDR3 reads CASSRNTGTGETQYF. The CDR3 coding sequence is TGTGCCAGTAGTAGAAACACCGGGACTGGAGAGACCCAGTACTTC.

The rearrangement uses TRBV6-2 or TRBV6-3 and TRBJ2-5, with a weak D call TRBD2 (5 bases). This CDR3 contains 14 residues. Trimming cost V 0 bases and J 1 base, with 6 bases left between them. Germline V gene lookup returns CDR1 MNHEY and CDR2 SVGEGT. The CDR3 DNA follows: TGTGCCAGCAGTTACTCCGCGGGCCAAGAGACCCAGTACTTC. Amino acids: CASSYSAGQETQYF.

The chain is built from TRBV6-2 or TRBV6-3 and TRBJ2-1, with 7 bases aligning to TRBD1. The CDR3 totals 16 residues. With 6 bases clipped from V and 8 bases from J, the junction kept 16 bases outside the gene matches. The germline CDR1 and CDR2 sequences are MNHEY and SVGEGT. The CDR3 sequence: CASSHRQGRGSDEQFF. CDR3 DNA: TGTGCCAGCAGCCATAGACAGGGCAGAGGTAGCGATGAGCAGTTCTTC.